This T cell receptor (beta chain) came from a study of blood T cell repertoires in COVID-19. The overall study: Sources were T cells, B-cell-depleted T cells, or PBMCs; the material itself was cDNA or gDNA.

Sequencing was performed with immunoSEQ multiplex PCR; in TCRdb, only in-frame clones are kept and a portion is missing. The table includes about 150,000 clones, 84% detected once. Germline V gene data show CDR1 as SGHRS and CDR2 as YFSETQ. V was clipped by 4 bases and J by 5 bases; unmatched bases: 11. The CDR3 loop spans 17 amino acids. Input material: peripheral blood. The gene calls are TRBV5-1 and TRBJ1-6; 8 bases match TRBD1. The sequence was obtained from a man between 65 and 85 years old with acute or convalescent COVID-19. CDR3 sequence: CASSADRTGRNNSPLHF. CDR3 nucleotides: TGCGCCAGCAGCGCCGACCGGACAGGGCGAAATAATTCACCCCTCCACTTT. Combining the CDR3 with reference TRBV5-1 and TRBJ1-6 gives the whole variable domain KAGVTQTPRYLIKTRGQQVTLSCSPISGHRSVSWYQQTPGQGLQFLFEYFSETQRNKGNFPGRFSGRQFSNSRSEMNVSTLELGDSALYLCASSADRTGRNNSPLHFGNGTRLTVT.